This T cell receptor (beta chain) was observed in a study of cytotoxic CD8 clonotypes in ibrutinib-treated CLL. Study in general: Outcomes included around 24 partial and 2 complete responses; after median approximately six years, roughly 14 stayed remitted and about twelve progressed.

Cryopreserved PBMCs yielded about 2 micrograms of genomic DNA for TCR beta libraries. The table came from immunoSEQ multiplex PCR; TCRdb's copy has only in-frame clones and leaves some out. Seen here are approximately 84,000 clones, around 84% observed once, and the top ten hold 5.4%. The CDR3 covers 11 residues. Trimming removed 7 bases from V and 6 bases from J, with 9 bases in between. Germline values: CDR1 SGHRS, CDR2 YFSETQ. The material was PBMCs, obtained before ibrutinib treatment. The origin of this receptor is a human donor with chronic lymphocytic leukemia. The gene calls are TRBV5-1 and TRBJ2-3; no clear D gene. The CDR3 sequence: CASSNDDTQYF. Written as DNA, the CDR3 is TGCGCCAGCTCTAACGACGATACGCAGTATTTT.